The sequence of this TCR beta chain was determined in a study of T cells after posttransplantation cyclophosphamide (TCRdb year 2016). In terms of the full investigation: Using TRB sequencing, the study followed how the T cell repertoire reconstituted after myeloablative bone marrow transplantation in which posttransplantation cyclophosphamide served as GVHD prophylaxis. Antigen receptor sequencing was done on samples from 35 PTCy-treated patients and from roughly 17 related bone marrow donors of those patients. Blood from all 34 PTCy patients with 1-year posttransplant specimens was subjected to TRB sequencing. In 3 patients, TRB sequencing was also performed on up to 3 more blood samples taken 2 to 5.2 years after transplant, and in several patients, pretransplant blood was also TRB-sequenced. TRA and TRB clonality were tightly correlated in several samples, so subsequent TCR analyses focused on TRB only. Public TRB sequences were compared against a database of over 3,500 sequences linked to responses to pathogens, tumor antigens, self-antigens and alloantigens.

Genomic DNA was the input for TRB sequencing, which was run either with the immunoSEQ assay at survey resolution or with the hsTCRB kit. The study's processing was this. Initial read processing used immunoSEQ software, and repertoire analyses used the LymphoSeq R package. Clonality was calculated as 1 minus normalized Shannon entropy, and the Gini coefficient was also calculated for each TRB dataset. Phenotypes of unsorted samples were inferred by mapping TRB sequences from sorted subsets of the recipient or donor onto the same recipient's unsorted samples. Imported from immuneACCESS, the table was reduced by TCRdb to in-frame sequences with V and J called. These copies leave out some clones; in studies compared against another copy, an unresolved V gene accounts for under half, and the cause of the remainder is not known. From that table come the V and J calls and clone size; the DNA was used to work out D and trimming. This sample lists some 17,000 clones; approximately 90% were detected once. The ten largest make up approximately 0.54% of the sample.

The research as a whole found: The TRB repertoires of T cells infiltrating skin or GI tract showed only limited overlap with the TRB repertoires of T cells in blood. Donor-recipient similarity was low at 1-2 months but rose over the first year, and later blood repertoires were often dominated by donor CD8+ memory clones. Across the 45 to 55 patients, TRB clonality was highly associated with recipient CMV seropositivity and CMV reactivation, and diversity with PTCy was similar to that in the CNI/methotrexate controls.

Regarding this clone: It lacks a known antigen. Nothing much larger sits one base from this clone, and base qualities are not available.

The sample's treatment or condition label is to be understood as: high-dose cyclophosphamide on days +3 and +4 as single-agent GVHD prophylaxis. Patients in the PTCy group got busulfan and fludarabine conditioning, a marrow graft from a related or unrelated donor, and cyclophosphamide on days +3 and +4. PTCy-treated patients came from a prospective multi-institutional clinical trial. Peripheral blood and bone marrow mononuclear cells were isolated by Ficoll-Hypaque density centrifugation and were cryopreserved. CD4+ and CD8+ T cells, including naive and memory subsets, were sorted by FACS on a FACSAria II. The specimen comprised CD4+ T cells sorted from blood, sampled after allogeneic stem cell transplant with posttransplant cyclophosphamide. This receptor was taken from a male patient aged 60-69 years who received an allogeneic stem cell transplant from a related donor and was CMV-positive. Some T cells may have been brought in with the graft after a transplant.

In nucleotide form, the sequence is TGTGCCAGTAGTAGGGGACAGGGGTTCGCTCAGACCCAGTACTTC. Its amino acids are CASSRGQGFAQTQYF. The chain joins TRBV19 to TRBJ2-5; 10 junctional bases match TRBD1. Clipping removes 4 bases from V and 6 bases from J, with 8 as the unmatched junction base count. The cysteine opens and the phenylalanine closes a CDR3 of 15 amino acids. Of the read, only the CDR3 DNA is kept; its 45 bases are in frame from base 1. CDR1 and CDR2 were assigned from the germline V gene (reference sequence) as LNHDA and SQIVND.